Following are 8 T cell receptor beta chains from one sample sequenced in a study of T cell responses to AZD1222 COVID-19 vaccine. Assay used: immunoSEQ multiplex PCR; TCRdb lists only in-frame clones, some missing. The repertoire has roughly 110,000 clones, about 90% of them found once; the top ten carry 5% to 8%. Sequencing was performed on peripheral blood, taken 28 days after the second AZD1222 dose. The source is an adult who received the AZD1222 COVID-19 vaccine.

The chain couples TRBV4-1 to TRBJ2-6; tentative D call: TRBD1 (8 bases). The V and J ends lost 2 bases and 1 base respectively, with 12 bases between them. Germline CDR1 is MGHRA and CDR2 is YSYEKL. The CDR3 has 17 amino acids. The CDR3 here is CASSQLQGGSGANVLTF. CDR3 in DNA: TGCGCCAGCAGCCAATTACAGGGGGGGTCTGGGGCCAACGTCCTGACTTTC.

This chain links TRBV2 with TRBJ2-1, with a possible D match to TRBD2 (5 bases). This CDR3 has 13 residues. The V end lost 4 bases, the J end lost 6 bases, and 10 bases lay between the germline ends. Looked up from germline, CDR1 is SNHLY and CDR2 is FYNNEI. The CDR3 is CASSGLGGNEQFF. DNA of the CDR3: TGTGCCAGCAGTGGGCTAGGAGGCAATGAGCAGTTCTTC.

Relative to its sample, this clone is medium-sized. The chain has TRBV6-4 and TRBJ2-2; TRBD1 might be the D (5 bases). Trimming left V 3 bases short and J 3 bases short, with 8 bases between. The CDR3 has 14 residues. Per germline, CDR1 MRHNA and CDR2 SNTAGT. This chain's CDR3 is CASSEKTDTGELFF. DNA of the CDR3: TGTGCCAGCAGTGAAAAGACAGACACCGGGGAGCTGTTTTTT.

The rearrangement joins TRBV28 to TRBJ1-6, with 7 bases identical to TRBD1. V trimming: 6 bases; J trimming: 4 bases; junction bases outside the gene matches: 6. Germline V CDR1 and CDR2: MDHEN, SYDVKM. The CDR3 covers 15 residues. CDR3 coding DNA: TGTGCCAGCAGCAACAGGGGTAGGTATAATTCACCCCTCCACTTT. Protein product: CASSNRGRYNSPLHF.

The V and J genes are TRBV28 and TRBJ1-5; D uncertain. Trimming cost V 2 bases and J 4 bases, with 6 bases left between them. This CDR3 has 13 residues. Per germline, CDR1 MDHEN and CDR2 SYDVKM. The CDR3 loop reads CASSLERNQPQHF. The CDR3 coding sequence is TGTGCCAGCAGTTTAGAAAGGAATCAGCCCCAGCATTTT.

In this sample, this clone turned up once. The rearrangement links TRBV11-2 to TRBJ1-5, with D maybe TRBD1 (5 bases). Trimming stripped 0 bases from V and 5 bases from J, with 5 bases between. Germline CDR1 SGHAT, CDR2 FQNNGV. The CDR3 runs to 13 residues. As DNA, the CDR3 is TGTGCCAGCAGCTTAGACAGGGATCAGCCCCAGCATTTT. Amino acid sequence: CASSLDRDQPQHF.

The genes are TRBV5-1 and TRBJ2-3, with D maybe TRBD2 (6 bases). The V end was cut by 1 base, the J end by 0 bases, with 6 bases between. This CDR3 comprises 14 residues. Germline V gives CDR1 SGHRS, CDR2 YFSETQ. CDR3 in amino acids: CASSLSGSTDTQYF. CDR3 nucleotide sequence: TGCGCCAGCAGCTTGAGCGGGAGCACAGATACGCAGTATTTT.

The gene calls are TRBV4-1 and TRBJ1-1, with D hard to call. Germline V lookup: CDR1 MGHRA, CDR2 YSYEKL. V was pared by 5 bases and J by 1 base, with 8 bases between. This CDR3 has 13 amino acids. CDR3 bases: TGCGCCAGCAGCGTCAGGTCGAACACTGAAGCTTTCTTT. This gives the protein CASSVRSNTEAFF.